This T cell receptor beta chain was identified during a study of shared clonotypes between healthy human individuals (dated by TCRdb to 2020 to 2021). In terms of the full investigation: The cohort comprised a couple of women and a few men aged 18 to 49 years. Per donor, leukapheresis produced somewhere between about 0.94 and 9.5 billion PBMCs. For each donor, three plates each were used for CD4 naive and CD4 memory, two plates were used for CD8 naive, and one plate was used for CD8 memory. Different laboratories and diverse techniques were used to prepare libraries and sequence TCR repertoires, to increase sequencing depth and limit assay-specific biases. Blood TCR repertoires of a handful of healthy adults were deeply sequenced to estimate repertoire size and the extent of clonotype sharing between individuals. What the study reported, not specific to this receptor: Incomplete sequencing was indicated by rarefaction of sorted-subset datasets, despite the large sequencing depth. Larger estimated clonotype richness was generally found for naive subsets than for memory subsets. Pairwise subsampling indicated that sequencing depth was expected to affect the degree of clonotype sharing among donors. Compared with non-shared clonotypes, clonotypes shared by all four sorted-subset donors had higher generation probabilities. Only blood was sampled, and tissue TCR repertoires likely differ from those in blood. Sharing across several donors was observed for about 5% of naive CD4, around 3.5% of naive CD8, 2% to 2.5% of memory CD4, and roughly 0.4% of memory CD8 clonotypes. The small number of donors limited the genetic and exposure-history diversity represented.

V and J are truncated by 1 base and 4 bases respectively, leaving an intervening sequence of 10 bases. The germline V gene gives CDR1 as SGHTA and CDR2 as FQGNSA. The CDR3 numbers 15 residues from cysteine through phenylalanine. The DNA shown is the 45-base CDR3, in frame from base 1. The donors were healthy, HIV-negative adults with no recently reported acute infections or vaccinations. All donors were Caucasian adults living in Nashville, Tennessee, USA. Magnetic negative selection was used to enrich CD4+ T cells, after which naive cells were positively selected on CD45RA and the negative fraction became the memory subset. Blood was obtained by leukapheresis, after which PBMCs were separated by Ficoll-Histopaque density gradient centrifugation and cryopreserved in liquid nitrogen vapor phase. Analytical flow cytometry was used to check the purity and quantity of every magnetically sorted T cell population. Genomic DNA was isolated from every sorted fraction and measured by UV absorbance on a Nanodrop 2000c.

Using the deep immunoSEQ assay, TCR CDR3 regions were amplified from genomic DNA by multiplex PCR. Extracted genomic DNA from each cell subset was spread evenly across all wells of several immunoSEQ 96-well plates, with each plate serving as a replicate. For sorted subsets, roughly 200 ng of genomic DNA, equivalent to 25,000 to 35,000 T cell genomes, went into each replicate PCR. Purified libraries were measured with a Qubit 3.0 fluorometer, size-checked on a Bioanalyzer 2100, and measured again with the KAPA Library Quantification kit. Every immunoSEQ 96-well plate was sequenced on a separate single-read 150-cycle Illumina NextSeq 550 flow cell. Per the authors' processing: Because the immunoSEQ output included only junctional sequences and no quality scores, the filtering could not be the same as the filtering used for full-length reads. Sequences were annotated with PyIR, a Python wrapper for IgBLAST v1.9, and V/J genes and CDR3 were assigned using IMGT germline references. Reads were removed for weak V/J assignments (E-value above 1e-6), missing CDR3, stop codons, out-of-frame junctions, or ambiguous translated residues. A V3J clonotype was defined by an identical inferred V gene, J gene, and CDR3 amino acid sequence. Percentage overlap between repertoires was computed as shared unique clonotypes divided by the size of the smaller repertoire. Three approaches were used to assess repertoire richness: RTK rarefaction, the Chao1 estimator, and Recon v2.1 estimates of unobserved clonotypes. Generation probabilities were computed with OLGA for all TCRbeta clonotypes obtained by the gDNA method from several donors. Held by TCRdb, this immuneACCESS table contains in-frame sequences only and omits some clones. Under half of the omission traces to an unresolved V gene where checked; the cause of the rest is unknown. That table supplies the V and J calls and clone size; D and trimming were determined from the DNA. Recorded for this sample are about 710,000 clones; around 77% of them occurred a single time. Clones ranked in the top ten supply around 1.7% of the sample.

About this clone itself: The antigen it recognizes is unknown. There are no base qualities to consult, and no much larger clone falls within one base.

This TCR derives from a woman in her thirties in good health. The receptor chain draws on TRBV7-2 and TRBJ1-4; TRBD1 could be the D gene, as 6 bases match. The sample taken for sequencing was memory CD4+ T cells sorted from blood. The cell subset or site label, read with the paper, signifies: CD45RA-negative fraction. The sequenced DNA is TGTGCCAGCAGCTTAGGTGGGGGCGGTAATGAAAAACTGTTTTTT. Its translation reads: CASSLGGGGNEKLFF.